This entry is about one T cell receptor beta chain. The data originate from a study of control samples from healthy donors and cancer patients. TCRdb's copy holds only in-frame clones and misses some; the assay was immunoSEQ multiplex PCR. Of roughly 130,000 clones in the sample, roughly 92% were seen once. The material sequenced was blood. The receptor comes from a man younger than 40 in good health.

The CDR3 DNA reads as TGTGCCAGCAGTTATGGGGGACAGGGTATGAACGAGCAGTACTTC. Translation: CASSYGGQGMNEQYF. This chain links TRBV6-2 or TRBV6-3 with TRBJ2-7; 9 positions agree with TRBD1. The length of the CDR3 is 15 residues. J lost 5 bases, V lost 3 bases, and 8 bases had no gene match. Germline lookup yields CDR1 MNHEY and CDR2 SVGEGT.